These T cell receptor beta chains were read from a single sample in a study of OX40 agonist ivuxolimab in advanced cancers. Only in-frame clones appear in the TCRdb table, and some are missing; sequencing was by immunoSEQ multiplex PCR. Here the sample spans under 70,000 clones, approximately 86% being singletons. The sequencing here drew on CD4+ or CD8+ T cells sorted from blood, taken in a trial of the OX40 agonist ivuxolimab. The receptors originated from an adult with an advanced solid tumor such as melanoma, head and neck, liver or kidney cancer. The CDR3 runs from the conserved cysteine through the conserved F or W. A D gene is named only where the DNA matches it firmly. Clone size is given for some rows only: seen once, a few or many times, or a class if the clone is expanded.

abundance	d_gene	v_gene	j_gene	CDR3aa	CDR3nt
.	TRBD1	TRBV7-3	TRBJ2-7	CASSPTGQAYEQYF	TGTGCCAGCAGCCCGACGGGACAGGCCTACGAGCAGTACTTC
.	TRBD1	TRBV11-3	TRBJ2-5	CASSLRTGRYETQYF	TGTGCTAGCAGCCTCAGGACAGGGAGGTACGAGACCCAGTACTTC
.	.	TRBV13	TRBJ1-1	CASSLRGTEAFF	TGTGCCAGCAGCTTAAGGGGGACTGAAGCTTTCTTT
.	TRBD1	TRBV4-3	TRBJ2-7	CASSQDWGQGYEQYF	TGCGCCAGCAGCCAAGATTGGGGACAGGGTTACGAGCAGTACTTC
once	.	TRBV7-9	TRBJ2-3	CASSLEDTQYF	TGTGCCAGCAGCTTGGAGGATACGCAGTATTTT
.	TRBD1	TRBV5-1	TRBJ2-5	CASSLFRGRVETQYF	TGCGCCAGCAGCTTGTTTAGGGGGCGCGTGGAGACCCAGTACTTC
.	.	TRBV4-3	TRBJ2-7	CASSQEVSSSYEQYF	TGCGCCAGCAGCCAAGAGGTTTCCAGCTCCTACGAGCAGTACTTC
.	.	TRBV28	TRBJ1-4	CASSPPQGLHEKLFF	TGTGCCAGCAGCCCCCCCCAGGGCCTCCATGAAAAACTGTTTTTT
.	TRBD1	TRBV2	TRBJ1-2	CASRETGVSDYGYTF	TGTGCCAGCAGGGAAACAGGGGTTTCGGACTATGGCTACACCTTC
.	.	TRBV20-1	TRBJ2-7	CSARSDYEQYF	TGCAGTGCTAGGAGCGATTACGAGCAGTACTTC
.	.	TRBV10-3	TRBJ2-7	CAISEAPYEQYF	TGTGCCATCAGTGAAGCTCCCTACGAGCAGTACTTC
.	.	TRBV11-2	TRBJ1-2	CASRSRATGKDRAGYTF	TGTGCCAGCAGATCCCGAGCTACAGGGAAAGATCGAGCTGGCTACACCTTC
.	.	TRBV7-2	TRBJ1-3	CASSPRPGSGNTIYF	TGTGCCAGCAGCCCTAGACCGGGCTCTGGAAACACCATATATTTT
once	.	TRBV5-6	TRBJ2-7	CASSLGGVVYEQYF	TGTGCCAGCAGCTTGGGTGGTGTAGTCTACGAGCAGTACTTC
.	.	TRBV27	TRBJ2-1	CASSFGPGDEQFF	TGTGCCAGCAGTTTTGGGCCTGGGGATGAGCAGTTCTTC
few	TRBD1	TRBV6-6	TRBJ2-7	CASRWTGTSYEQYF	TGTGCCAGCAGATGGACAGGCACCTCCTACGAGCAGTACTTC
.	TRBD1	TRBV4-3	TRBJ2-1	CASSQELSLSGTGVFSYNEQFF	TGCGCCAGCAGCCAAGAATTGAGTCTCTCCGGGACAGGGGTCTTCTCCTACAATGAGCAGTTCTTC
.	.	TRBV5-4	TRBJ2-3	CAKSRTLAYTQYF	TGTGCCAAATCTCGGACCCTAGCTTATACGCAGTATTTT
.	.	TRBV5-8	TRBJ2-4	CASSLPGRDGTYF	TGTGCCAGCAGCTTGCCAGGACGGGATGGGACGTACTTC
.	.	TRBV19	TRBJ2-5	CASSVNSGPETQYF	TGTGCCAGTAGTGTTAACAGCGGGCCGGAGACCCAGTACTTC
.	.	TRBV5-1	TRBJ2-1	CASSLNYGAEQFF	TGCGCCAGCAGCTTGAACTACGGGGCTGAGCAGTTCTTC
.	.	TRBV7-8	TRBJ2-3	CASSTGSTDTQYF	TGTGCCAGCAGTACCGGGAGCACAGATACGCAGTATTTT
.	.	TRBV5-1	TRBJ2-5	CASSLGELRETQYF	TGCGCCAGCAGCTTGGGGGAACTGCGGGAGACCCAGTACTTC
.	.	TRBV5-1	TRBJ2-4	CASSLFSAGDIQYF	TGCGCCAGCAGCTTGTTCTCTGCTGGGGACATTCAGTACTTC
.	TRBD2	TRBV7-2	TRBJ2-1	CASSLTSGMREQFF	TGTGCCAGCAGCTTGACTAGCGGGATGAGGGAGCAGTTCTTC
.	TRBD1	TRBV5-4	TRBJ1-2	CASSLSRDRPGYTF	TGTGCCAGCAGCTTGTCCCGGGACAGGCCTGGCTACACCTTC
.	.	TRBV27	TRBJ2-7	CASSPRTPTYEQYF	TGTGCCAGCAGTCCGCGGACGCCAACCTACGAGCAGTACTTC
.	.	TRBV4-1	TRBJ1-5	CASSQGRDWGASNQPQHF	TGCGCCAGCAGCCAAGGGCGGGACTGGGGGGCTAGCAATCAGCCCCAGCATTTT
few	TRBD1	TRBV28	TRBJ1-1	CASSYTGAEAFF	TGTGCCAGCAGTTACACAGGGGCTGAAGCTTTCTTT
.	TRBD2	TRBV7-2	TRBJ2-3	CASTPGAGTSGTDTQYF	TGTGCCAGCACCCCCGGGGCGGGGACTAGCGGCACAGATACGCAGTATTTT
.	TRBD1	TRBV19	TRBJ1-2	CASSNRDRDYGYTF	TGTGCCAGTAGTAACCGGGACAGGGACTATGGCTACACCTTC
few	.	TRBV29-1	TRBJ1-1	CSGGDTEAFF	TGCAGTGGAGGGGACACTGAAGCTTTCTTT
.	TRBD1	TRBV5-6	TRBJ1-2	CASSLRQGDGYTF	TGTGCCAGCAGCTTAAGACAGGGGGATGGCTACACCTTC
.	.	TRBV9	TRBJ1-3	CASSVEGGNTIYF	TGTGCCAGCAGCGTAGAGGGAGGAAACACCATATATTTT
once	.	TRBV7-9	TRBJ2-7	CASSLVWDEQYF	TGTGCCAGCAGCTTAGTCTGGGACGAGCAGTACTTC
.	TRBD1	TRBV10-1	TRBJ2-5	CASSETGATETQYF	TGCGCCAGCAGTGAAACAGGGGCTACGGAGACCCAGTACTTC
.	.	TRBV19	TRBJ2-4	CASSATGPANQQVKNIQYF	TGTGCCAGTAGTGCGACGGGACCGGCCAACCAGCAGGTCAAAAACATTCAGTACTTC
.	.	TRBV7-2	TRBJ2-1	CASAFSSYNEQFF	TGTGCCAGCGCCTTCTCCAGCTACAATGAGCAGTTCTTC
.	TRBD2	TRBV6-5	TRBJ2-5	CASSYSLAGDEEQYF	TGTGCCAGCAGTTACTCCCTAGCGGGAGATGAGGAGCAGTACTTC
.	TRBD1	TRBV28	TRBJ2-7	CASRTGSFGVYEQYF	TGTGCCAGCCGGACAGGGTCGTTTGGGGTTTACGAGCAGTACTTC
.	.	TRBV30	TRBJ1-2	CACLLKGRSANYGYTF	TGTGCCTGCCTCCTAAAGGGCAGGTCTGCTAACTATGGCTACACCTTC
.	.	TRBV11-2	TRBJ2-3	CASSAGLAGTDTQYF	TGTGCCAGCAGCGCCGGACTTGCGGGCACAGATACGCAGTATTTT
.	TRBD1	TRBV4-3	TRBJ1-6	CASSQVQTGTPLHF	TGCGCCAGCAGCCAAGTACAGACAGGGACACCCCTCCACTTT
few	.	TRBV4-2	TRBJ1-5	CASSQSRGNQPQHF	TGTGCCAGCAGCCAATCCAGGGGCAACCAGCCCCAGCATTTT
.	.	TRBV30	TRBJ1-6	CAWSERAANSPLHF	TGTGCCTGGAGTGAGCGAGCCGCCAATTCACCCCTCCACTTT
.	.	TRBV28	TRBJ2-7	CASSLKGYYEQYF	TGTGCCAGCAGCCTTAAAGGGTACTACGAGCAGTACTTC
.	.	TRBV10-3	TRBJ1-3	CAISAAGINTIYF	TGTGCCATCAGTGCGGCAGGGATAAACACCATATATTTT
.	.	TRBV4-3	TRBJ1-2	CASSQDDLQSNYGYTF	TGCGCCAGCAGCCAAGACGACCTACAAAGTAACTATGGCTACACCTTC
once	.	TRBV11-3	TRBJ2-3	CASSPGASDTQYF	TGTGCCAGCAGCCCCGGGGCTTCAGATACGCAGTATTTT
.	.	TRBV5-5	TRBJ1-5	CASSRRGDEYQPQHF	TGTGCCAGCAGCCGCCGGGGGGACGAATATCAGCCCCAGCATTTT
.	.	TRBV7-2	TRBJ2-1	CASSLAGSLSYNEQFF	TGTGCCAGCAGCTTAGCCGGGTCACTATCCTACAATGAGCAGTTCTTC
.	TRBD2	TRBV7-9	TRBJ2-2	CASSSTRAAGVNTGELFF	TGTGCCAGCAGCTCAACCCGAGCCGCGGGAGTGAACACCGGGGAGCTGTTTTTT
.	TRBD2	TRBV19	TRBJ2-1	CASSRTLREEQFF	TGTGCCAGTAGTCGGACTTTGCGGGAGGAGCAGTTCTTC
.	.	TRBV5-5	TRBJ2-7	CASSLYGTHDSYEQYF	TGTGCCAGCAGCTTGTACGGGACGCATGACTCCTACGAGCAGTACTTC
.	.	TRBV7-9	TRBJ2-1	CASSLAVYSEQFF	TGTGCCAGCAGCTTAGCGGTTTACAGTGAGCAGTTCTTC